This TCR beta chain derives from a study of regulatory T cells in long-lasting Graves disease (dated by TCRdb to the early 2020s). Regarding the research as a whole: Persistent Graves' disease was defined as antithyroid drug treatment for over 5 years with persistently positive TSH receptor autoantibodies. Peripheral blood TCR sequencing and RNA sequencing compared persistent Graves' disease patients with newly diagnosed Graves' disease patients. The study took place in China and was registered as a clinical trial. A total of around 35 samples underwent TCR sequencing, from some 13 patients with persistent Graves' disease and approximately 20 patients with newly diagnosed Graves' disease. In the clinical cohort, patients with persistent Graves' disease had used antithyroid drugs for an average of approximately eleven years. On the study overall, not on this receptor specifically: Lower TCR Shannon entropy and fewer highly expanded clones were observed in persistent Graves' disease patients than in newly diagnosed patients, which suggested clonal expansion. Persistent disease showed preferential use of TRBV28, TRBJ1-2 and TRBJ2-5, whereas newly diagnosed disease favored TRBV20-1 and TRBJ2-1. Sequencing and analysis were restricted to the TCR beta chain. The small sample size was acknowledged by the authors as a limitation that may reduce accuracy. Peripheral blood alone was examined, since thyroid tissue, which constituted the primary lesion, could not be accessed. More public clonotypes were shared among persistent patients (roughly 2,700) than among newly diagnosed patients (966).

The intended sense of this specimen's time point label: persistent/refractory GD, antithyroid drugs over 5 years with positive TRAb. RNA was extracted from PBMCs in TRIzol for both TCR sequencing and RNA sequencing. Graves' disease was diagnosed according to American Thyroid Association guidelines. The patients came from an endocrinology department in Xi'an, China. Each patient gave approximately 9.7 milliliters of peripheral blood, collected in an EDTA anticoagulant tube. PBMCs were isolated by Ficoll Paque Plus density gradient separation without further T cell sorting. RNA quality was checked with an Agilent 2100 Bioanalyzer and agarose gel, and concentration with a NanoDrop 2000. To prepare the library, multiplex PCR was applied. The reads were generated on an Illumina HiSeq 4000. CDR3 regions were amplified by Arm-PCR with iRepertoire HTBI primers to construct TCR beta libraries. Gel purification was performed on PCR products prior to sequencing. In the paper's pipeline: A total of 62 TRBV and 14 TRBJ segments were identified across samples and were used for gene usage analysis of CDR3 amino acid clonotypes. Filtered high-quality paired reads were merged into contigs using COPE and FqMerger. BLAST was used to align contigs to the IMGT TRBV, TRBD and TRBJ reference genes, and CDR3 was defined following IMGT. Clonotypes above 0.1% frequency were classified as highly expanded clones. Shannon entropy was used to measure repertoire diversity, and the Gini coefficient was used to measure V-J evenness. A clonotype found in more than one individual was treated as public. TCRdb applied fastp at Q25 and MiXCR to the public reads, then kept only in-frame beta chains. Rows with a matching CDR3 protein are joined into one entry that keeps the most common DNA and genes. TCRdb, not the original authors, processed these V and J calls. The sample table contains 300,000 to 350,000 distinct CDR3 sequences; only one count was recorded for 15% to 20% of them. Together, the top ten hold 25% to 35% of the sample.

From its cysteine to its phenylalanine, the CDR3 spans 16 amino acids. The sequence is cut down to CDR3 DNA, 48 bases in frame from base 1. V sheds 0 bases and J sheds 1 base, leaving 13 bases between their ends. Taken from the germline V gene, the CDR1 and CDR2 loops are SGHRS and YFSETQ. With regard to this clonotype: What this receptor recognizes is not known. Nothing much larger sits one base from this clone, and base qualities are not available.

The sequenced sample was peripheral blood mononuclear cells (PBMCs), obtained when the disease was refractory, from a patient treated with antithyroid drugs. The TCR was taken from a female donor with Graves disease. The chain is made from TRBV5-1 and TRBJ1-1; the D gene assignment is ambiguous. The CDR3 region reads CASSLAVGSWNTEAFF. Here is the DNA: TGCGCCAGCAGCTTGGCGGTGGGCAGCTGGAACACTGAAGCTTTCTTT.